Included here is one T cell receptor beta chain sequence, with context. Antigen unknown. The CDR3 has 16 residues. CDR1 and CDR2 from the germline V gene are SEHNR and FQNEAQ (reference sequence). TCRdb ran MiXCR on the reads and lists one entry per CDR3 protein. The table includes about 130,000 distinct CDR3 sequences, roughly 9% detected once. The data were obtained in a study of T cell repertoires in cytomegalovirus infection. Whole-study context: Matching HLA type and CMV infection were both indicated by public TCR beta signatures. Overall study findings and caveats: Cumulative public TCR beta family frequency identified CMV carriers with the relevant HLA. In two of eight donors, the top clonotype was HLA-C-restricted CMV-specific.

The sequence derives from a human donor in good health (CMV status not recorded). Some clones in this sample may be carry-over from other donors' samples. The chain joins TRBV7-9 to TRBJ2-1; D ambiguous. The tail of the sequence fits TRBJ2-7 better, so the J call may be wrong. The sequencing sample was made of PBMCs. CDR3 DNA sequence: TGTGCCAGCAGCCTCCAGTCTAGTAGCTCCGACAATGAGCAGTACTTC. Its protein product is CASSLQSSSSDNEQYF.